This T cell receptor (beta chain) was sequenced for a study of T cell repertoires in cytomegalovirus infection. Concerning this clonotype itself: Its antigen is unidentified.

CDR1 LNHDA and CDR2 SQIVND come from the germline V gene (reference sequence). Trimming pared 1 base from V and 8 bases from J, leaving 11 bases between. The CDR3 runs 13 residues. TCRdb recomputed calls from the reads with MiXCR, one row per CDR3 protein. Here the sample spans approximately 990,000 distinct CDR3 sequences, around 31% being singletons. V gene TRBV19 combines with J gene TRBJ1-1; a weak D match, TRBD1 (6 bases). This TCR came from a human donor in good health (CMV status not recorded). Some clones in this sample may be carry-over from other donors' samples. The sample was cultured CD8+ T cells from PBMCs, taken from culture after CMV antigen stimulation. CDR3 DNA: TGTGCCAGTAGTATAGGAGCAGGGGTCGAAGCTTTCTTT. This translates into CASSIGAGVEAFF. The variable domain in full, completed from reference TRBV19 and TRBJ1-1, reads DGGITQSPKYLFRKEGQNVTLSCEQNLNHDAMYWYRQDPGQGLRLIYYSQIVNDFQKGDIAEGYSVSREKKESFPLTVTSAQKNPTAFYLCASSIGAGVEAFFGQGTRLTVV.